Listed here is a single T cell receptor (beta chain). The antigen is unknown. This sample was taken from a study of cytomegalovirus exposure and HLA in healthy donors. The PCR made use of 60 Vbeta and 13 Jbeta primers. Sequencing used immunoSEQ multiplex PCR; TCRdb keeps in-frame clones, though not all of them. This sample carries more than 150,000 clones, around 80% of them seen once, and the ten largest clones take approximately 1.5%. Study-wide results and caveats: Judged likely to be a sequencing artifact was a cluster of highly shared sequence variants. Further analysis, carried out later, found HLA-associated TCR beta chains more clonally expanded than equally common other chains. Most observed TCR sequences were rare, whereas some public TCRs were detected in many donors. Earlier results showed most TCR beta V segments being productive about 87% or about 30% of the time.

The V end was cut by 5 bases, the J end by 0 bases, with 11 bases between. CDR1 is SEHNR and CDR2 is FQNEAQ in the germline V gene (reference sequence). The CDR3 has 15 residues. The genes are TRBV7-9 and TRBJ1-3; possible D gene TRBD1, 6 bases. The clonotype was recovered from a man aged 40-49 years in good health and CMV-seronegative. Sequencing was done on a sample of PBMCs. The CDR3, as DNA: TGTGCCAGCAGCCAACAGGGCAACTCTGGAAACACCATATATTTT. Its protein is CASSQQGNSGNTIYF.